The 13 T cell receptor beta chains listed next were all sequenced from one sample in a study of tissue T cells after allogeneic stem cell transplantation. This table comes from immunoSEQ multiplex PCR, and its TCRdb copy is limited to in-frame clones, with some not included. The data contain several thousand clones, 40% to 45% of them singletons. The time point was: mouse harvest day 7 after allogeneic transplant. Tail vein injection delivered 10^7 T-cell-depleted bone marrow cells and 10^6 splenic CD5+ T cells. The sample was skin. Receptors originate from a female BALB/c mouse given C57BL/6 T cells with graft-versus-host disease after an allogeneic hematopoietic cell transplant.

For this clone: The gene names given are mouse names. The read finishes 1 residue shy of the CDR3 end, and the germline J gene is used to complete it. This chain connects TRBV26 to TRBJ1-3, with D perhaps matching TRBD1 (6 bases). The CDR3 contains 14 residues. Germline V gives CDR1 KGHPV, CDR2 FQNQEV (reference sequence). Trimming took off 4 bases at V and 0 bases at J, with 7 bases between the two ends. CDR3 bases read: TGTGCCAGCAGTCCGGGACATTCTGGAAATACGCTCTAT. This codes for CASSPGHSGNTLY. The CDR3 in full is CASSPGHSGNTLYF. The full variable domain, completed using reference TRBV26 and TRBJ1-3, is NSKVIQTPRYLVKGQGQKAKMRCIPEKGHPVVFWYQQNKNNEFKFLINFQNQEVLQQIDMTEKRFSAECPSNSPCSLEIQSSEAGDSALYLCASSPGHSGNTLYFGEGSRLIVV.

A remark on this clone: Gene names and germline refer to mouse. The read finishes 1 residue shy of the CDR3 end, and the germline J gene is used to complete it. This rearrangement joins TRBV3 to TRBJ1-1; tentative D call: TRBD1 (5 bases). Germline assignment: CDR1 SNHLY and CDR2 FYNGKV (reference sequence). CDR3 length: 13 residues. Trimming stripped 5 bases from V and 1 base from J, with 8 bases between. The CDR3 is CASSPQGNTEVFF. CDR3 DNA (partial): TGTGCCAGCAGCCCCCAGGGAAACACAGAAGTCTTC.

A remark on this clone: The genes and germline here are from mouse. The sequenced fragment ends 1 residue before the CDR3 boundary, so the rest is inferred from the germline J gene. This chain joins TRBV26 and TRBJ2-5; tentative D call: TRBD2 (6 bases). CDR3 length: 13 residues. Germline CDR1 KGHPV, CDR2 FQNQEV (reference sequence). The V end lost 5 bases, the J end lost 2 bases, and 8 bases lay between the germline ends. The sequenced part of the CDR3 DNA is TGTGCCAGCAGTTCGGGACTCCAAGACACCCAGTAC. Amino acids: CASSSGLQDTQY. The complete CDR3 reads CASSSGLQDTQYF.

On this clone itself: Each gene name is a mouse one. The read halts 1 residue ahead of the CDR3 end, with the missing end drawn from the germline J gene. This chain links TRBV12-2 with TRBJ2-3; no firm D call. Germline CDR1 and CDR2: SGHLS and HYDKME. V lost 4 bases and J 3 bases, leaving 7 bases between the germline ends. This CDR3 has 12 residues. This chain's CDR3 is CASSQQAETLYF. The covered CDR3 bases are TGTGCCAGCTCCCAACAAGCAGAAACGCTGTAT.

With respect to this clone: The listed genes are named as in mouse. Read coverage stops 1 residue before the CDR3 terminus; the germline J gene supplies the remainder. This chain uses TRBV1 with TRBJ1-4, with TRBD1 identical over 7 bases. The CDR3 consists of 14 residues. CDR1 is NSQYPW and CDR2 is LRSPGD in the germline V gene (reference sequence). The junction had 1 base not matched to a gene; V was cut back by 3 bases and J by 3 bases. The CDR3 DNA, read in part, is TGCACCTGCAGTGCGGGGACAGCCAACGAAAGATTATTT. Its translation is CTCSAGTANERLF. The whole CDR3 is CTCSAGTANERLFF.

As for this clone: These gene names are mouse names. CDR3 amino acids: CASSRDRGDTQYF. CDR3 DNA, as far as it was read: TGTGCCAGCAGTCGGGACAGGGGTGACACCCAGTAC. V is TRBV26 and J is TRBJ2-5; the match to TRBD1 covers 10 bases. The read gets to within 1 residue of the CDR3 end, and the germline J gene fills in the rest. Trimming removed 4 bases from V and 6 bases from J; junction bases left unmatched: 1. Germline assignment: CDR1 KGHPV and CDR2 FQNQEV (reference sequence). This CDR3 region has 13 residues.

In its sample, this clone was seen a few times. The gene names here belong to mouse. The CDR3 end falls 1 residue outside the read, so it is completed with the germline J gene. V usage is TRBV13-2 and J usage is TRBJ2-1; D call uncertain. Germline V lookup: CDR1 NNHNN, CDR2 SYGAGS (reference sequence). The CDR3 sequence is 12 residues long. Trimming pared 0 bases from V and 6 bases from J, leaving 4 bases between. Partial CDR3 DNA: TGTGCCAGCGGTGATGTGGTTGCTGAGCAGTTC. It is translated as CASGDVVAEQF. The whole CDR3 sequence reads CASGDVVAEQFF.

About this clone: The genes are named according to mouse. The CDR3 spells CASSDWTRRGEQYF. The part of the CDR3 DNA that was read is TGTGCCAGCAGTGACTGGACACGGAGGGGGGAACAGTAC. The genes are TRBV13-1 and TRBJ2-7, with D possibly being TRBD1 (6 bases). The read falls 1 residue short of the CDR3 end, and the missing part is taken from the germline J gene. Between the trimmed V and J ends, which lost 2 bases and 7 bases, there was a span of 16 bases. The CDR3 contains 14 residues. Germline V CDR1 and CDR2: NSHNY, SYGAGN.

A word on this clone: Each gene name is a mouse one. The read terminates 1 residue before the CDR3 end, so the remaining end is supplied by the germline J gene. The V gene is TRBV26, the J gene TRBJ1-4, with D perhaps matching TRBD1 (5 bases). CDR1 is KGHPV and CDR2 is FQNQEV in the germline V gene (reference sequence). The CDR3 has 15 residues. V lost 0 bases to trimming and J lost 6 bases, with 11 bases between them. Incomplete CDR3 DNA: TGTGCCAGCAGTCTGTCCGGGACCGACCACGAAAGATTATTT. As protein: CASSLSGTDHERLF. The full CDR3 is CASSLSGTDHERLFF.

This clone was seen more than once but under ten times. Gene names denote mouse genes. The CDR3 is cut off 1 residue early in the read; its end comes from the germline J gene. The rearrangement links TRBV13-1 to TRBJ1-4; TRBD1 agrees at 9 bases. CDR3 length: 14 residues. Trimming removed 4 bases from V and 3 bases from J; junction bases left unmatched: 1. Per germline, CDR1 NSHNY and CDR2 SYGAGN. The CDR3 sequence is CASSTGGTNERLFF. The part of the CDR3 DNA that was read is TGTGCCAGCAGTACAGGGGGCACCAACGAAAGATTATTT.

On this clone: Germline and genes: mouse. The missing CDR3 end, 1 residue past where the read stops, is filled in from the germline J gene. The chain has TRBV26 and TRBJ1-3, with D possibly TRBD1 on 6 matching bases. CDR3 length: 15 amino acids. The germline CDR1 and CDR2 sequences are KGHPV and FQNQEV (reference sequence). V was pared by 3 bases and J by 0 bases, with 9 bases between. Partial CDR3 DNA: TGTGCCAGCAGTCTCCTACAGGGTTCTGGAAATACGCTCTAT. Its translation: CASSLLQGSGNTLY. The whole CDR3 region reads CASSLLQGSGNTLYF.

A note on this clone: All gene names here are mouse names. Coverage ceases 1 residue before the CDR3 finishes, and the germline J gene fills in the end. This chain uses TRBV13-1 with TRBJ2-3; 8 bases are a match to TRBD2. The CDR3 is 15 amino acids. The ends lost 3 bases at V and 3 bases at J; junction bases unmatched: 6. CDR1 NSHNY and CDR2 SYGAGN come from the germline V gene. The CDR3 sequence: CASSVGGAMAETLYF. The sequenced part of the CDR3 DNA is TGTGCCAGCAGTGTGGGGGGGGCGATGGCAGAAACGCTGTAT.

This clone was seen a handful of times. Gene labels here are mouse ones. The read comes to an end 1 residue before the CDR3 does, leaving the germline J gene to fill in the end. The rearrangement links TRBV23 to TRBJ1-2; the table calls TRBD1, which could not be checked here. This CDR3 contains 18 residues. The germline gives CDR1 KGHTA, CDR2 FQNQQP. The CDR3 here is CSSSQSTGGAPSNSDYTF. The part of the CDR3 DNA that was read is TGCTCCAGCAGTCAATCGACAGGGGGCGCCCCCTCAAACTCCGACTACACC.